Presented here are 28 T cell receptor beta chains from one specimen sequenced in a study of T cells after yellow fever vaccination. TCRdb reprocessed the 5' RACE reads via MiXCR and lists one record per CDR3 protein. The sample shows 280,000 or so distinct CDR3 sequences, 7.5% to 9% of them seen only once. The source material was CD4+ T cells sorted from PBMCs, sampled 5 days after the yellow fever booster vaccination. These receptors all come from a man aged 18 to 30 who received the YFV17D yellow fever vaccine.

The table lists this clonotype with a few counts. The V and J genes are TRBV7-2 and TRBJ2-3, with 7 positions matching TRBD2. The CDR3 length is 15 residues. Germline assignment: CDR1 SGHTA and CDR2 FQGNSA. The V and J ends lost 5 bases and 4 bases, in that order; junction bases with no gene match: 9. CDR3 residues: CASSTGLVRADTQYF. CDR3 nucleotide sequence: TGTGCCAGCAGCACAGGACTAGTTCGGGCAGATACGCAGTATTTT.

At least ten counts were recorded for this clonotype. The chain uses TRBV7-2 and TRBJ2-5; TRBD1 agrees at 9 bases. Germline trimming cut 5 bases from V and 5 bases from J; bases unmatched to any gene: 6. Germline V CDR1 and CDR2: SGHTA, FQGNSA. This CDR3 contains 14 residues. This CDR3 reads CASSANRGQETQYF. The CDR3 DNA reads as TGTGCCAGCAGCGCAAACAGGGGGCAGGAGACCCAGTACTTC. Full variable domain (outside the CDR3, taken from reference TRBV7-2 and TRBJ2-5): GAGVSQSPSNKVTEKGKDVELRCDPISGHTALYWYRQSLGQGLEFLIYFQGNSAPDKSGLPSDRFSAERTGGSVSTLTIQRTQQEDSAVYLCASSANRGQETQYFGPGTRLLVL.

V usage is TRBV6-5 and J usage is TRBJ1-5, with 7 positions matching TRBD1. Germline V gives CDR1 MNHEY, CDR2 SVGAGI. V gave up 0 bases and J gave up 9 bases; unmatched junction bases: 2. The length of the CDR3 is 13 residues. CDR3 amino acids: CASSYSQGGPQHF. The CDR3 region has the DNA TGTGCCAGCAGTTACTCCCAGGGGGGGCCCCAGCATTTT.

Only a few counts were recorded for this clonotype. The chain carries TRBV5-1 and TRBJ1-1; D perhaps matches TRBD1 (5 bases). The CDR3 has 17 residues. The germline gives CDR1 SGHRS, CDR2 YFSETQ. The V end lost 0 bases, the J end lost 0 bases, and 15 bases lay between the germline ends. The CDR3 protein is CASSLDGARAMNTEAFF. In DNA, the CDR3 is TGCGCCAGCAGCTTGGACGGGGCCAGGGCGATGAACACTGAAGCTTTCTTT.

There are a few counts of this clonotype. V gene TRBV6-4 combines with J gene TRBJ1-2; no clear D gene. The ends were cut back, 4 bases at V and 2 bases at J, with 14 bases in the middle. The CDR3 is 15 amino acids. Germline V gene data show CDR1 as MRHNA and CDR2 as SNTAGT. The CDR3 protein is CASSVSSQTNYGYTF. CDR3 nucleotides: TGTGCCAGCAGTGTATCCTCCCAAACGAACTATGGCTACACCTTC.

CDR3 loop: CAISDPTSGGDTQYF. The DNA of the CDR3 is TGTGCCATCAGTGACCCGACTAGCGGGGGAGATACGCAGTATTTT. The chain employs TRBV10-3 and TRBJ2-3; 12 positions match TRBD2. J was trimmed by 5 bases and V by 3 bases; bases with no gene match: 3. The CDR3 spans 15 residues. Germline CDR1 ENHRY, CDR2 SYGVKD.

A few counts support this clonotype. CDR3 amino acids: CASSLRSPGSNTGELFF. In DNA form, the CDR3 reads TGCGCCAGCAGCTTGAGGTCTCCGGGATCGAACACCGGGGAGCTGTTTTTT. The chain is built from TRBV5-1 and TRBJ2-2; maybe TRBD2 (5 bases). This CDR3 is 17 amino acids long. Looked up from germline, CDR1 is SGHRS and CDR2 is YFSETQ. V dropped 1 base and J dropped 0 bases, with 13 bases sitting between them.

In this sample, this clonotype turned up a few times. The chain uses TRBV3-1 and TRBJ2-5; weak D call: TRBD1 (5 bases). The germline V and J ends were trimmed by 0 bases and 1 base, with 12 bases remaining between them. CDR1 is LGHDT, CDR2 YNNKEL, per germline (reference sequence). This CDR3 contains 16 residues. This CDR3 reads CASSQDWQGLQETQYF. The CDR3 DNA reads TGTGCCAGCAGCCAAGATTGGCAGGGCCTCCAAGAGACCCAGTACTTC.

Many counts were recorded for this clonotype. The CDR3 reads CASSLLGQIYEQYV. CDR3 DNA sequence: TGTGCCAGCAGCTTATTGGGACAAATTTACGAGCAGTACGTC. The chain recombines TRBV5-6 with TRBJ2-7, with D possibly matching TRBD1 (6 bases). CDR3 length: 14 amino acids. V shed 2 bases and J shed 4 bases, with 13 bases lying between them. The germline V gene has CDR1 SGHDT and CDR2 YYEEEE.

This clonotype was seen at least ten times. The chain links TRBV9 to TRBJ2-5, with 7 bases that match TRBD2. The CDR3 consists of 15 residues. The junction had 8 bases not matched to a gene; V was cut back by 4 bases and J by 2 bases. The V gene's germline CDR1 is SGDLS and CDR2 YYNGEE. In DNA, the CDR3 is TGTGCCAGCAGCCGACGCCTAGCGGTACAAGAGACCCAGTACTTC. It encodes CASSRRLAVQETQYF.

The rearrangement links TRBV10-3 to TRBJ1-6, with TRBD1 matching 9 bases. The CDR3 loop spans 14 amino acids. After removal of 6 bases from V and 8 bases from J, the junction contained 5 bases not matched to a gene. CDR1 is ENHRY, CDR2 SYGVKD, per germline. The DNA for the CDR3 is TGTGCCATCAGCCTACAGGGGGCGGATTCACCCCTCCACTTT. Translating gives CAISLQGADSPLHF.

In the case of this clonotype: The missing conserved phenylalanine or tryptophan at the end of this CDR3 makes a read error likely. The chain joins TRBV6-6 to TRBJ2-1; 9 bases are shared with TRBD2. V was clipped by 8 bases and J by 0 bases; unmatched bases: 5. Germline values: CDR1 MNHNY, CDR2 SVGAGI (reference sequence). The CDR3 extends over 15 amino acids. In DNA form, the CDR3 reads TGTGCCAGCGGTAGCGGGGGTGTCTCCTACAATGAGCAGTTCCTC. It codes for CASGSGGVSYNEQFL.

The chain employs TRBV25-1 and TRBJ2-1, with unresolved D. The V end was cut by 3 bases, the J end by 9 bases, with 6 bases between. Per germline, CDR1 MGHDK and CDR2 SYGVNS. This CDR3 is 11 amino acids long. CDR3 in DNA: TGTGCCAGCAGTGAGTGGGGTGAGCAGTTCTTC. As protein: CASSEWGEQFF.

The chain couples TRBV6-5 to TRBJ1-1; tentative D call: TRBD1 (5 bases). The length of the CDR3 is 15 residues. Germline CDR1 MNHEY, CDR2 SVGAGI. Trimming removed 6 bases from V and 7 bases from J, with 21 bases in between. The CDR3 reads CASSARGAGRGEAFF. CDR3 bases: TGTGCCAGCAGCGCAAGAGGGGCAGGGCGAGGTGAAGCTTTCTTT.

The gene calls are TRBV5-1 and TRBJ1-1, with D tentatively TRBD1 (6 bases). Trimming took 4 bases from V and 0 from J, leaving 10 bases between them. CDR1 and CDR2 from the germline V gene are SGHRS and YFSETQ. This CDR3 region has 14 residues. CDR3 bases: TGCGCCAGCAGCGTCCAGGGGTTGAACACTGAAGCTTTCTTT. This encodes CASSVQGLNTEAFF.

The J gene is TRBJ1-4, the V gene TRBV6-1; TRBD1 matches at 7 bases. Germline trimming cut 5 bases from V and 7 bases from J; bases unmatched to any gene: 7. The CDR3 is 14 amino acids. Germline lookup yields CDR1 MNHNS and CDR2 SASEGT. The CDR3 DNA is TGTGCCAGCAGTTCGACAGGGCTATCTGAAAAACTGTTTTTT. Protein product: CASSSTGLSEKLFF.

This clonotype was seen only a few times. The gene calls are TRBV7-6 and TRBJ2-5; D is unresolved. Trimming pared 3 bases from V and 5 bases from J, leaving 10 bases between. The CDR3 runs to 13 residues. Germline CDR1 is SGHVS and CDR2 is FNYEAQ. In nucleotides, the CDR3 is TGTGCCAGCAGCTTCCGTGTCGGGGAGACCCAGTACTTC. Its translation is CASSFRVGETQYF.

V is TRBV18 and J is TRBJ1-2; tentatively, D is TRBD1 (6 bases). From germline, CDR1 is KGHSH and CDR2 LQKENI. V was pared by 2 bases and J by 0 bases, with 10 bases between. The CDR3 consists of 15 residues. The CDR3 sequence: CASSPMDRSNYGYTF. The DNA of the CDR3 is TGTGCCAGCTCACCAATGGACAGATCTAACTATGGCTACACCTTC. The complete variable domain, with remaining parts taken from reference TRBV18 and TRBJ1-2, reads NAGVMQNPRHLVRRRGQEARLRCSPMKGHSHVYWYRQLPEEGLKFMVYLQKENIIDESGMPKERFSAEFPKEGPSILRIQQVVRGDSAAYFCASSPMDRSNYGYTFGSGTRLTVV.

The table lists this clonotype with a few counts. The rearrangement links TRBV11-2 to TRBJ1-1; D is ambiguous. The CDR3 runs 13 residues. V was trimmed by 6 bases and J by 5 bases, leaving 13 bases between them. Germline V gives CDR1 SGHAT, CDR2 FQNNGV. CDR3 residues: CASRRSGGTEAFF. Written as DNA, the CDR3 is TGTGCCAGCAGACGATCCGGTGGGACTGAAGCTTTCTTT.

This clonotype was observed a handful of times. The gene calls are TRBV12-3 or TRBV12-4 and TRBJ2-1; D not resolved. This CDR3 is built from 14 residues. V lost 9 bases, J lost 10 bases, and 22 bases lay in between. The CDR3 reads CASLSAAPFGEQFF. The DNA for the CDR3 is TGTGCCAGTTTGTCGGCTGCGCCCTTCGGAGAGCAGTTCTTC.

This clonotype was detected a few times. V gene TRBV5-8 combines with J gene TRBJ2-2, with 8 nucleotides matching TRBD1. The ends lost 0 bases at V and 7 bases at J; junction bases unmatched: 2. The germline CDR1 and CDR2 sequences are SGHTS and YDEGEE. CDR3 length: 14 amino acids. CDR3 DNA sequence: TGTGCCAGCAGCTTGGACAGGGGGAACGGGGAGCTGTTTTTT. Translation: CASSLDRGNGELFF.

The V call is TRBV12-3 or TRBV12-4, the J call TRBJ1-1; no clear D. The CDR3 has 18 amino acids. V was trimmed by 3 bases and J by 6 bases, leaving 26 bases between them. CDR3 coding DNA: TGTGCCAGCAGTTTGCCCCCCACCTCGTCGATGAGGAGCGCTGAAGCTTTCTTT. This codes for CASSLPPTSSMRSAEAFF.

V is TRBV10-1 and J is TRBJ2-2; D is unclear. CDR3 length equals 14 residues. V was cut by 5 bases and J by 0 bases, with 7 bases left in between. Germline V gene data show CDR1 as WNHNN and CDR2 as SYGVQD (reference sequence). The DNA of the CDR3 is TGCGCCAGCAGTCCCATAGCGAACACCGGGGAGCTGTTTTTT. Its protein is CASSPIANTGELFF.

The V gene is TRBV5-4, the J gene TRBJ2-1; 7 bases match TRBD1. The CDR3 sequence is 15 residues long. The ends lost 2 bases at V and 5 bases at J; junction bases unmatched: 7. Germline loops: CDR1 SGHNT, CDR2 YYREEE (reference sequence). CDR3 protein: CASSLAGTAHNEQFF. CDR3 bases: TGTGCCAGCAGCTTAGCCGGGACAGCTCACAATGAGCAGTTCTTC.

The chain links TRBV20-1 to TRBJ2-6, with 7 bases matching TRBD1. The V gene end was trimmed by 6 bases and the J gene end by 0 bases; junction bases not matched to a gene: 14. The CDR3 runs to 18 residues. CDR1 is DFQATT and CDR2 is SNEGSKA in the germline V gene (reference sequence). CDR3 sequence reads: CSARGPGTVRSGANVLTF. The CDR3 nucleotides read TGCAGTGCCAGGGGTCCCGGGACAGTTCGCTCTGGGGCCAACGTCCTGACTTTC.

The V gene is TRBV19, the J gene TRBJ1-2, with a tentative D call TRBD1 (5 bases). CDR1 is LNHDA, CDR2 SQIVND, per germline (reference sequence). V gave up 5 bases and J gave up 2 bases, with 9 bases separating them. This CDR3 is built from 13 residues. The CDR3 here is CASSQQENYGYTF. CDR3 nucleotide sequence: TGTGCCAGTAGTCAACAGGAGAACTATGGCTACACCTTC. The variable domain in full, completed from reference TRBV19 and TRBJ1-2, reads DGGITQSPKYLFRKEGQNVTLSCEQNLNHDAMYWYRQDPGQGLRLIYYSQIVNDFQKGDIAEGYSVSREKKESFPLTVTSAQKNPTAFYLCASSQQENYGYTFGSGTRLTVV.

This clonotype occurred a few times. The chain uses TRBV7-2 and TRBJ2-1, with a possible D match to TRBD1 (5 bases). Germline CDR1 SGHTA, CDR2 FQGNSA. This CDR3 contains 13 residues. Trimming stripped 6 bases from V and 6 bases from J, with 12 bases between. The chain's CDR3 is CASSTDTGNEQFF. The CDR3 nucleotides are TGTGCCAGCAGTACGGACACGGGCAATGAGCAGTTCTTC.

This clonotype was observed at least ten times. The chain recombines TRBV20-1 with TRBJ2-6, with 9 bases fitting TRBD2. Germline CDR1 DFQATT, CDR2 SNEGSKA (reference sequence). The CDR3 has 20 residues. Losses at the gene ends were 1 base for V and 0 bases for J; bases not matched to a gene: 13. The chain's CDR3 is CSARGSVAGADFSGANVLTF. CDR3 coding DNA: TGCAGTGCTAGAGGTTCTGTAGCGGGGGCAGACTTCTCTGGGGCCAACGTCCTGACTTTC.